A single sample is the source of the 21 T cell receptor beta chains below, sequenced in a study of cytomegalovirus exposure and HLA in healthy donors. The PCR was carried out with 60 Vbeta primers and 13 Jbeta primers. Data came from immunoSEQ multiplex PCR; TCRdb stores just in-frame clones and leaves some out. The sample yields roughly 98,000 clones, about four fifths seen once. Sequencing was carried out using PBMCs. The receptors stem from a female donor in good health and CMV-seropositive.

The chain employs TRBV6-4 and TRBJ2-7, with 8 bases lining up with TRBD1. V lost 0 bases, J lost 6 bases, and 10 bases stayed unmatched. Germline V gives CDR1 MRHNA, CDR2 SNTAGT. The CDR3 consists of 16 residues. The CDR3 loop is CASSDSPGTGAGEQYF. The CDR3 coding sequence is TGTGCCAGCAGTGACTCGCCGGGGACAGGAGCCGGCGAGCAGTACTTC.

V usage is TRBV6-1 and J usage is TRBJ2-7, with 10 bases identical to TRBD1. The V segment lost 3 bases and the J segment 2 bases; nucleotides outside the gene matches: 4. CDR1 is MNHNS and CDR2 is SASEGT in the germline V gene. This CDR3 is built from 15 residues. CDR3 bases: TGTGCCAGCAGTGAGCGTGGACAGGGGGCCTACGAGCAGTACTTC. Protein product: CASSERGQGAYEQYF.

The chain's CDR3 is CASRRTGANYGYTF. For the CDR3, the DNA is TGTGCCAGCAGGCGGACAGGGGCGAACTATGGCTACACCTTC. J is TRBJ1-2 and V is TRBV28, with 9 bases lining up with TRBD1. CDR1 and CDR2 (germline): MDHEN, SYDVKM. The CDR3 loop spans 14 amino acids. Trimming removed 6 bases from V and 2 bases from J; junction bases left unmatched: 4.

This clone was detected only a few times. This chain connects TRBV7-8 to TRBJ2-5; possibly TRBD2 for D (5 bases). CDR3 size: 11 residues. Germline V gene sequence: CDR1 SGHVS, CDR2 FQNEAQ. V was shortened by 10 bases and J by 5 bases, with 11 bases between the two germline ends. The chain's CDR3 is CATRSGETQYF. The DNA of the CDR3 is TGTGCCACCCGATCGGGGGAGACCCAGTACTTC.

The table lists this clone with a count of one. This chain uses TRBV28 with TRBJ1-4, with D possibly matching TRBD1 (6 bases). This CDR3 has 16 residues. V was cut by 3 bases and J by 7 bases, with 18 bases left in between. Per the germline V gene, CDR1 is MDHEN and CDR2 is SYDVKM. CDR3 amino acids: CASSFPIGGASEKLFF. In nucleotides, the CDR3 is TGTGCCAGCAGTTTTCCCATAGGGGGGGCTAGTGAAAAACTGTTTTTT. The whole variable domain, filled in from reference TRBV28 and TRBJ1-4, reads DVKVTQSSRYLVKRTGEKVFLECVQDMDHENMFWYRQDPGLGLRLIYFSYDVKMKEKGDIPEGYSVSREKKERFSLILESASTNQTSMYLCASSFPIGGASEKLFFGSGTQLSVL.

To note about this clone: Different DNA sequences within this sample yield the same CDR3. This sequence joins TRBV5-8 and TRBJ1-5; D not resolved. Germline V gene data show CDR1 as SGHTS and CDR2 as YDEGEE. The CDR3 covers 13 residues. The V end was cut by 3 bases, the J end by 0 bases, with 4 bases between. This CDR3 reads CASSSRSNQPQHF. The CDR3 nucleotides read TGTGCCAGCAGCTCCCGTAGCAATCAGCCCCAGCATTTT.

The chain employs TRBV4-1 and TRBJ1-4, with a possible D match to TRBD1 (5 bases). Trimming stripped 0 bases from V and 8 bases from J, with 19 bases between. CDR1 is MGHRA and CDR2 is YSYEKL in the germline V gene. This CDR3 region has 17 residues. CDR3 residues: CASSQENLVRAKEKLFF. The DNA for the CDR3 is TGCGCCAGCAGCCAAGAAAATCTCGTCAGGGCGAAGGAAAAACTGTTTTTT.

This clone has only a few counts. The V and J genes are TRBV28 and TRBJ1-2, with 8 nucleotides matching TRBD1. The germline V gene encodes CDR1 MDHEN and CDR2 SYDVKM. This CDR3 is built from 14 residues. The junction had 8 bases not matched to a gene; V was cut back by 6 bases and J by 5 bases. The chain's CDR3 is CASRFTGGLYGYTF. The DNA of the CDR3 is TGTGCCAGCAGATTCACAGGGGGTCTATATGGCTACACCTTC.

The chain recombines TRBV9 with TRBJ2-3; 7 nucleotides agree with TRBD2. Germline V gene sequence: CDR1 SGDLS, CDR2 YYNGEE. Germline trimming cut 3 bases from V and 3 bases from J; bases unmatched to any gene: 10. This CDR3 is 16 amino acids long. The CDR3 loop is CASSAPGTTATDTQYF. The CDR3 bases are TGTGCCAGCAGCGCCCCGGGGACTACCGCGACAGATACGCAGTATTTT.

The count of this clone is one. V usage is TRBV12-1 and J usage is TRBJ2-1; the tabulated D call, TRBD2, remains unverified against the DNA. TRBV12-1 is designated a pseudogene. The CDR3 spans 13 residues. The DNA of the CDR3 is TGTGCCAGCAGCCCTTTAGCGGGAGGGTGTATGTTCTTC. This gives the protein CASSPLAGGCMFF.

The CDR3 nucleotides read TGTGCCAGCTCAGCGACAGGGGAAGGTGGCTACACCTTC. This sequence encodes CASSATGEGGYTF. The rearrangement links TRBV18 to TRBJ1-2; 8 bases align to TRBD1. The V gene end was trimmed by 5 bases and the J gene end by 7 bases; junction bases not matched to a gene: 6. This CDR3 is 13 amino acids long. CDR1 and CDR2 from the germline V gene are KGHSH and LQKENI.

This clone was recorded only once. V and J are TRBV6-6 and TRBJ2-7; possibly TRBD1 for D (5 bases). The V end lost 6 bases, the J end lost 5 bases, and 11 bases lay between the germline ends. The germline gives CDR1 MNHNY, CDR2 SVGAGI (reference sequence). The CDR3 sequence is 12 residues long. In DNA, the CDR3 is TGTGCCAGCAGCTTCGGACACGACGAGCAGTACTTC. Translating it yields CASSFGHDEQYF.

This chain connects TRBV5-1 to TRBJ2-3; no reliable D call. This CDR3 region has 15 residues. V lost 0 bases and J 0 bases, leaving 8 bases between the germline ends. Germline V CDR1 and CDR2: SGHRS, YFSETQ. The CDR3 reads CASSLGGASTDTQYF. For the CDR3, the DNA is TGCGCCAGCAGCTTGGGAGGTGCTAGCACAGATACGCAGTATTTT.

The chain couples TRBV10-3 to TRBJ1-2; 7 nucleotides match TRBD1. The CDR3 totals 15 residues. Germline lookup yields CDR1 ENHRY and CDR2 SYGVKD. V was clipped by 6 bases and J by 2 bases; unmatched bases: 9. The CDR3 loop reads CAIRWTGLSNYGYTF. CDR3 nucleotide sequence: TGTGCCATCAGATGGACAGGCCTGTCCAACTATGGCTACACCTTC.

V gene TRBV25-1 combines with J gene TRBJ2-7; 7 bases map to TRBD1. V was clipped by 7 bases and J by 3 bases; unmatched bases: 6. From germline, CDR1 is MGHDK and CDR2 SYGVNS. The CDR3 consists of 13 residues. CDR3 in amino acids: CASMGQSFYEQYF. The CDR3 DNA sequence: TGTGCCAGCATGGGACAGTCCTTCTACGAGCAGTACTTC.

The chain employs TRBV4-3 and TRBJ1-2; D is perhaps TRBD1 (5 bases). In germline, CDR1 is LGHNA, CDR2 YSLEER. Trimming took 5 bases from V and 4 from J, leaving 17 bases between them. This CDR3 region has 15 residues. The CDR3 nucleotides are TGCGCCAGCAGCACATCAAGGGCCAGGGCCTATGGCTACACCTTC. It encodes CASSTSRARAYGYTF.

This clone was seen a handful of times. The gene calls are TRBV4-2 and TRBJ1-1, with 12 bases matching TRBD1. This CDR3 has 15 residues. The V gene's germline CDR1 is LGHNA and CDR2 YNFKEQ. Trimming cost V 0 bases and J 10 bases; bases outside gene matches: 6. CDR3 sequence: CASSQERDRGLGAFF. The CDR3 DNA is TGTGCCAGCAGCCAAGAAAGGGACAGGGGGCTCGGAGCTTTCTTT.

The chain couples TRBV2 to TRBJ2-7; the D gene is possibly TRBD2 (6 bases). The CDR3 covers 12 residues. With 8 bases removed from V and 3 bases from J, the gap between germline ends came to 11 bases. Germline loops: CDR1 SNHLY, CDR2 FYNNEI. The CDR3 nucleotides are TGTGCCAGCCGGCCGGGAGTCTACGAGCAGTACTTC. Protein: CASRPGVYEQYF.

The chain is built from TRBV6-1 and TRBJ2-1, with TRBD1 matching over 8 bases. This CDR3 contains 15 residues. Unmatched junction bases numbered 2, after V lost 1 base and J lost 3 bases. Germline-derived CDR1 and CDR2 are MNHNS and SASEGT. CDR3 in amino acids: CASSEGTGSYNEQFF. CDR3 nucleotides: TGTGCCAGCAGTGAAGGGACAGGGAGCTACAATGAGCAGTTCTTC.

This sequence joins TRBV2 and TRBJ1-2, with 8 nucleotides matching TRBD1. V lost 4 bases and J lost 5; bases outside the gene matches: 15. CDR3 size: 17 residues. Germline CDR1 and CDR2: SNHLY and FYNNEI. The CDR3: CASSGEYPGQEDYGYTF. The CDR3 DNA is TGTGCCAGCAGTGGAGAGTACCCGGGACAGGAGGATTATGGCTACACCTTC.

The V gene is TRBV6-1, the J gene TRBJ2-6, with 8 bases that match TRBD1. The germline gives CDR1 MNHNS, CDR2 SASEGT. Trimming took 8 bases from V and 2 from J; bases not matched to a gene: 5. CDR3 size: 15 residues. CDR3 coding DNA: TGTGCCAGCGGACAGGGACTTGCTGGGGCCAACGTCCTGACTTTC. Its translation is CASGQGLAGANVLTF.